Sequencing of this TCR beta chain was carried out in a study of glioma-infiltrating T cells after dendritic cell vaccination. In the study overall: The vaccine used monocyte-derived dendritic cells pulsed overnight with autologous tumor lysate.

The primer mix had 60 V beta and 13 J beta primers. Here immunoSEQ multiplex PCR was the method, and the copy in TCRdb shows in-frame clones only, minus some. The sample comprises 72,000 or so clones, roughly 84% of which are singletons, and approximately 2.1% rests with the top ten. The CDR3 length is 13 residues. Trimming took off 6 bases at V and 4 bases at J, with 12 bases between the two ends. Germline CDR1 and CDR2: SNHLY and FYNNEI. The time point here: after dendritic cell vaccination, including at tumor progression/relapse. PBMC were collected before vaccination, two weeks after the third vaccination, and at progression.

The rearrangement links TRBV2 to TRBJ1-2; maybe TRBD1 (6 bases). The sequence was obtained from a human donor with glioblastoma. The sequencing used blood, collected after dendritic cell vaccination. The CDR3: CASRTQGSYGYTF. CDR3 DNA: TGTGCCAGCAGGACACAGGGCTCCTATGGCTACACCTTC.